This T cell receptor beta chain came from a study of OX40 agonist ivuxolimab in advanced cancers. Study-level background: Patients assigned to dose escalation were diagnosed with hepatocellular carcinoma, melanoma, renal cell or head and neck cancer.

Profiling relied on immunoSEQ multiplex PCR, and the TCRdb table lists in-frame clones only, not all of them. The top ten hold around 1.6% of the sample, which has 50,000 to 60,000 clones, 65% to 85% seen once. The germline CDR1 and CDR2 sequences are SEHNR and FQNEAQ (reference sequence). This CDR3 region has 14 residues. The V end was cut by 5 bases, the J end by 4 bases, with 14 bases between. General observations from the study: At 0.1 to 3.0 mg/kg and by week 6, clonal expansion occurred in CD4+ and CD8+ blood T cells. There were also nonresponders showing low normalized T-cell clonal expansion. Antigen specificity of clonally expanded peripheral T cells was not established.

As concerns this clone: No antigen is known for it.

The source is an adult with an advanced solid tumor such as melanoma, head and neck, liver or kidney cancer. The sequenced sample was CD4+ or CD8+ T cells sorted from blood, obtained in a trial of the OX40 agonist ivuxolimab. The chain links TRBV7-9 to TRBJ1-1, with D tentatively TRBD1 (5 bases). As DNA, the CDR3 is TGTGCCAGCAGCCAGGGACGGGATTTCACTGAAGCTTTCTTT. Its protein is CASSQGRDFTEAFF.